This TCR beta chain was captured in a study of human T cells and chemical hapten exposure. Study information: Small pooled library volume differences chiefly drove per-sample TCR yield variation.

This clonotype was counted a single time. Its specificity is not known. V was pared by 8 bases and J by 7 bases, with 9 bases of the junction left unmatched. The CDR3 covers 15 residues. From germline, CDR1 is LNHDA and CDR2 SQIVND (reference sequence). Study-level findings and limits: Following DPC sensitization, TCRs present above 1 in 1000 frequency showed no change.

What the library attached to individual cDNA molecules were unique molecular identifiers. A single record per CDR3 protein comes from TCRdb applying MiXCR to the RACE reads. The table shows about 130,000 distinct CDR3 sequences, with more than 7.5% occurring only once. Time point specified: healthy volunteer bleed at 2 weeks. The template was total RNA from unfractionated whole blood. The chain has TRBV19 and TRBJ2-1; 12 bases map to TRBD1. The sequenced material came from whole blood. The sequence was collected from a male donor in good health. Some clones in this sample may be carry-over from other donors' samples. In nucleotides, the CDR3 is TGTGCCAGTGGAGGGGGACAGGGGGCATCGAATGAGCAGTTCTTC. This translates into CASGGGQGASNEQFF.